The 13 T cell receptor beta chains below were found in one sample sequenced in a study of T cells in Graves' hyperthyroidism and ophthalmopathy. TCR beta CDR3 sequences were amplified from RNA transcripts. A first-round RT-PCR of the TCR CDR3 used the HTBI primer set. In TCRdb, the multiplex PCR reads were re-called with MiXCR into one record per CDR3 protein. This table holds hundreds of thousands of distinct CDR3 sequences, around 15% found once. Input material: blood. All receptors come from a young woman with Graves' hyperthyroidism.

The chain recombines TRBV29-1 with TRBJ2-7, with 7 bases that match TRBD2. CDR1 and CDR2 (germline): SQVTM, ANQGSEA. The trim removed 7 bases at V and 7 bases at J, leaving 16 bases unmatched. CDR3 length: 14 amino acids. The CDR3 coding sequence is TGCAGCGCCCTGGGGGGGGAACAAGGATGGGAGCAGTACTTC. Translating it yields CSALGGEQGWEQYF.

This clonotype has a handful of counts. The V gene is TRBV30, the J gene TRBJ2-2; D gene unclear. Per germline, CDR1 GTSNPN and CDR2 SVGIG (reference sequence). The CDR3 length is 16 residues. Trimming took 0 bases from V and 0 from J, leaving 11 bases between them. The CDR3 DNA reads as TGTGCCTGGAGTGTTATCTGGAGCTCGAACACCGGGGAGCTGTTTTTT. Its translation: CAWSVIWSSNTGELFF.

Turning to this clonotype: Its ends do not fully match the called genes, so a read error is possible. The chain links TRBV4-1 to TRBJ1-1; D uncertain. The V gene's germline CDR1 is MGHRA and CDR2 YSYEKL. CDR3 length: 16 amino acids. The CDR3 region is CASSQDRFRFGVEVFF. CDR3 coding DNA: TGCGCCAGCAGCCAAGACAGGTTCCGTTTCGGTGTTGAAGTTTTCTTT.

As concerns this clonotype: One base away lies a much larger clone, so this may be a sequencing read error. This chain links TRBV27 with TRBJ1-1; TRBD1 agrees at 11 bases. Looked up from germline, CDR1 is MNHEY and CDR2 is SMNVEV (reference sequence). CDR3 length: 17 amino acids. In nucleotides, the CDR3 is TGTGCCGGCAGTTTAATAGGGACAGGGGGAATGAACACTGAAGCTTTCTTT. This translates into CAGSLIGTGGMNTEAFF.

This clonotype occurred many times. V is TRBV28 and J is TRBJ2-7, with D possibly called TRBD1 or TRBD2 (5 bases each). CDR3 length equals 13 residues. The V gene lost 4 bases and the J gene lost 2 bases, with 9 bases spanning the gap. Per the germline V gene, CDR1 is MDHEN and CDR2 is SYDVKM. The CDR3 loop is CASSWGRAYEQYF. The CDR3 DNA reads as TGTGCCAGCAGTTGGGGACGGGCCTACGAGCAGTACTTC. The variable domain in full, completed from reference TRBV28 and TRBJ2-7, reads DVKVTQSSRYLVKRTGEKVFLECVQDMDHENMFWYRQDPGLGLRLIYFSYDVKMKEKGDIPEGYSVSREKKERFSLILESASTNQTSMYLCASSWGRAYEQYFGPGTRLTVT.

This sequence joins TRBV19 and TRBJ2-7, with TRBD1 matching 9 bases. This CDR3 is 14 amino acids long. J gave up 3 bases and V 6 bases, and 6 bases lay outside the gene matches. CDR1 and CDR2 (germline): LNHDA, SQIVND (reference sequence). CDR3 in amino acids: CASRGTGLVYEQYF. The CDR3 DNA follows: TGTGCCAGTAGAGGGACAGGGTTAGTCTACGAGCAGTACTTC.

This clonotype was seen many times. The chain joins TRBV2 to TRBJ1-1; no definite D call. V gave up 7 bases and J gave up 1 base, with 10 bases separating them. Germline V gene data show CDR1 as SNHLY and CDR2 as FYNNEI. The CDR3 runs 13 residues. The CDR3 DNA is TGTGCCAGCAAGGAGGGTTCGAACACTGAAGCTTTCTTT. Translating gives CASKEGSNTEAFF.

This clonotype has at least ten counts. This sequence joins TRBV7-8 and TRBJ1-4; no firm D call. The V end lost 6 bases, the J end lost 0 bases, and 11 bases lay between the germline ends. Germline values: CDR1 SGHVS, CDR2 FQNEAQ. CDR3 length: 15 residues. CDR3: CASSSLVSTNEKLFF. The CDR3 DNA reads as TGTGCCAGCAGTAGTCTGGTGTCAACTAATGAAAAACTGTTTTTT.

This chain connects TRBV7-2 to TRBJ2-5; 7 positions agree with TRBD2. V lost 5 bases and J lost 5; bases outside the gene matches: 14. The CDR3 extends over 16 amino acids. Per the germline V gene, CDR1 is SGHTA and CDR2 is FQGNSA. The CDR3 DNA sequence: TGTGCCAGCAGCCCAGTCCTAGCGGACCTCAGGGAGACCCAGTACTTC. Its protein is CASSPVLADLRETQYF.

The J gene is TRBJ2-7, the V gene TRBV7-9; D not certain. CDR1 and CDR2 (germline): SEHNR, FQNEAQ (reference sequence). V gave up 0 bases and J gave up 3 bases, with 12 bases separating them. CDR3 length: 15 amino acids. The CDR3 nucleotides read TGTGCCAGCAGCTTAGCCCCAGGCAAGATCTACGAGCAGTACTTC. Amino acids: CASSLAPGKIYEQYF.

In this sample, this clonotype turned up a few times. The chain employs TRBV7-2 and TRBJ1-2, with 10 bases fitting TRBD1. Germline V lookup: CDR1 SGHTA, CDR2 FQGNSA. The length of the CDR3 is 14 residues. The junction had 2 bases not matched to a gene; V was cut back by 1 base and J by 6 bases. CDR3 residues: CASSLGQGANGYTF. The CDR3 DNA reads as TGTGCCAGCAGCTTAGGACAGGGGGCGAATGGCTACACCTTC. The full variable domain, its missing parts supplied by reference TRBV7-2 and TRBJ1-2, is GAGVSQSPSNKVTEKGKDVELRCDPISGHTALYWYRQSLGQGLEFLIYFQGNSAPDKSGLPSDRFSAERTGGSVSTLTIQRTQQEDSAVYLCASSLGQGANGYTFGSGTRLTVV.

This clonotype was recorded many times. This chain joins TRBV12-3 or TRBV12-4 and TRBJ2-1; D might be TRBD1 (6 bases). This CDR3 has 13 amino acids. With 3 bases removed from V and 6 bases from J, the gap between germline ends came to 9 bases. The CDR3 sequence: CASSFRRGNEQFF. Here the CDR3 DNA reads TGTGCCAGCAGTTTTCGCAGGGGCAATGAGCAGTTCTTC.

The chain links TRBV20-1 to TRBJ2-1, with 11 bases aligning to TRBD2. The CDR3 totals 14 residues. The trim removed 2 bases at V and 4 bases at J, leaving 1 base unmatched. Germline V gives CDR1 DFQATT, CDR2 SNEGSKA (reference sequence). CDR3 coding DNA: TGCAGTGCTAGACCTAGCGGGAGGTACAATGAGCAGTTCTTC. This codes for CSARPSGRYNEQFF.